This TCR beta chain is from a study of blood T cells in healthy people across ages. About this clonotype itself: The target antigen is unknown.

Study-wide results and limits: Researchers deemed the diversity estimates from one million T cells underestimates. Strong correlation was found linking TCR beta diversity to naive T cell percentage.

Germline lookup yields CDR1 LGHDT and CDR2 YNNKEL (reference sequence). The CDR3 has 16 amino acids. The trim removed 4 bases at V and 11 bases at J, leaving 18 bases unmatched. The authors ran a second PCR of roughly 7 to 11 cycles using a sample-barcoded 5' primer and a J-beta primer mix. Each cDNA was tagged by a template-switch adaptor containing 12 random nucleotides. Every sample gave at least 3 million paired-end reads containing CDR3. TCRdb reprocessed the 5' RACE reads with MiXCR, giving one entry per CDR3 protein. The data contain about 1.5 million distinct CDR3 sequences, about 45% of them seen just once; the ten biggest clones take up less than 5%.

Sequencing used blood. The chain uses TRBV3-1 and TRBJ2-5, with 8 positions matching TRBD2. This clonotype was sampled from a young woman in good health. CDR3 region: CASSLVRGGPNNEQYF. The CDR3 bases are TGTGCCAGCAGCCTCGTCCGCGGGGGGCCCAACAATGAGCAGTACTTC.